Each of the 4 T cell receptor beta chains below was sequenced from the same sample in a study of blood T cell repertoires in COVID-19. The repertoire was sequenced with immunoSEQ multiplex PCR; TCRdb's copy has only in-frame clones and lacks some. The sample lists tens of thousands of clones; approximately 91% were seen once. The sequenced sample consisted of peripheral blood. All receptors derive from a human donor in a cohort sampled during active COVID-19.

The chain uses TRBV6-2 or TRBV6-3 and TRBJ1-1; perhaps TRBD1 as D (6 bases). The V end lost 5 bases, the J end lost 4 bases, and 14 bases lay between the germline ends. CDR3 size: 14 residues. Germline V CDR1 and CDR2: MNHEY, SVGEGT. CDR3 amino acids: CASSHGYRVTEAFF. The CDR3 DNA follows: TGTGCCAGCAGTCACGGCTACAGGGTCACTGAAGCTTTCTTT.

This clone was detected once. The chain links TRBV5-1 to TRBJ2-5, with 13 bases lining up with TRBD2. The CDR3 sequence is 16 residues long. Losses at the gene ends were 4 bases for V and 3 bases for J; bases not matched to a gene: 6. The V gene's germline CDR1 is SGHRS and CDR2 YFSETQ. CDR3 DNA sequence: TGCGCCAGCAGCCCGAAACTAGCGGGAGGGGAAGAGACCCAGTACTTC. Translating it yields CASSPKLAGGEETQYF.

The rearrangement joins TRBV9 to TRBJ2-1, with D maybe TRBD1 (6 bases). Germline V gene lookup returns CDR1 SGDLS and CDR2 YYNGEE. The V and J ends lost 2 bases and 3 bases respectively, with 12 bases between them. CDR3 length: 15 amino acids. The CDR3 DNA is TGTGCCAGCAGCGTGTCAGGGGTGGGCTACAATGAGCAGTTCTTC. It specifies CASSVSGVGYNEQFF.

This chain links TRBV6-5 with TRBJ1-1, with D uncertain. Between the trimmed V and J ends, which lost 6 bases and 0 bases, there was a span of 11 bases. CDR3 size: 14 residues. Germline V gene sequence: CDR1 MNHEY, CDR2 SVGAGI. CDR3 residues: CASRRALLNTEAFF. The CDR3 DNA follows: TGTGCCAGCAGGAGGGCCCTCCTGAACACTGAAGCTTTCTTT.